The TCR beta chain under discussion was sequenced for a study of shared clonotypes between healthy human individuals. Germline lookup yields CDR1 SGHTA and CDR2 FQGTGA. This CDR3 is built from 13 residues. V lost 2 bases, J lost 4 bases, and 7 bases lay in between. The table came from immunoSEQ multiplex PCR; TCRdb's copy has only in-frame clones and leaves some out. The sample yields about 2.4 million clones, 93% seen once. Those who donated, Caucasian adults without exception, all lived in Nashville, Tennessee. The origin of this receptor is a man in his late teens or twenties in good health. Some clones in this sample may be carry-over from other donors' samples. V and J are TRBV7-3 and TRBJ2-3; no reliable D call. The sequenced sample was naive CD4+ T cells from PBMCs. Subset here: CD45RA+ positively selected. CDR3 nucleotide sequence: TGTGCCAGCAGCTTAGGGAACCCAGATACGCAGTATTTT. It is translated as CASSLGNPDTQYF.